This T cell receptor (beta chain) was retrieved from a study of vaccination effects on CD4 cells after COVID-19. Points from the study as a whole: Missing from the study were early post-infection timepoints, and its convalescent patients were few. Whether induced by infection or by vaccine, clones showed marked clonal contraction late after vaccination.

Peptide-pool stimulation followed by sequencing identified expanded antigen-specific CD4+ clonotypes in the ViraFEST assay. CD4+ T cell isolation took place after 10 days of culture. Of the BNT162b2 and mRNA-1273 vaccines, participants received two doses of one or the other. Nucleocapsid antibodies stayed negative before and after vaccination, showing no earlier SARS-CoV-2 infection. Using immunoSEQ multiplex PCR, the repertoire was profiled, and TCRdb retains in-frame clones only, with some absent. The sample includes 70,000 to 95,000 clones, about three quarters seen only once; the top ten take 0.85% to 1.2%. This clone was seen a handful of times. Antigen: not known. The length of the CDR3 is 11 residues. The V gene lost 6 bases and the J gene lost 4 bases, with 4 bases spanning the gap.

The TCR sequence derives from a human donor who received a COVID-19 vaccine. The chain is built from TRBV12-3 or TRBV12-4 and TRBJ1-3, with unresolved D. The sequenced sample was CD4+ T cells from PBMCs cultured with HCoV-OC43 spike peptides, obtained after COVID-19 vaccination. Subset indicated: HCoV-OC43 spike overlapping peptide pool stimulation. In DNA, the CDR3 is TGTGCCAGCAGAGGGGGAAACACCATATATTTT. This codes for CASRGGNTIYF.